This note documents a single T cell receptor beta chain sequence. The sample originates from a study of blood T cell repertoires in COVID-19. Study information: Samples representing acute and convalescent COVID-19 were sourced from the United States, Italy and Spain. PBMCs, B-cell-depleted T cells, or T cells provided the cDNA or gDNA that made up the material.

CDR1 is LNHNV, CDR2 YYDKDF, per germline (reference sequence). The CDR3 is made up of 13 amino acids. Assay: immunoSEQ multiplex PCR; the TCRdb copy retains only in-frame clones and omits some. The table lists about 160,000 clones, about 89% of them singletons. Sequencing was done on a sample of peripheral blood. The source is a man aged 55 to 70 with acute or convalescent COVID-19. The V gene is TRBV15, the J gene TRBJ1-5; TRBD1 matches at 7 bases. The CDR3 loop is CATARGFNQPQHF. In nucleotides, the CDR3 is TGTGCAACAGCCAGGGGGTTCAATCAGCCCCAGCATTTT. Full variable domain (rest looked up from reference TRBV15 and TRBJ1-5): DAMVIQNPRYQVTQFGKPVTLSCSQTLNHNVMYWYQQKSSQAPKLLFHYYDKDFNNEADTPDNFQSRRPNTSFCFLDIRSPGLGDTAMYLCATARGFNQPQHFGDGTRLSIL.